These 6 T cell receptor beta chains were sequenced from one sample in a study of shared clonotypes between healthy human individuals. The protocol was immunoSEQ multiplex PCR, while the TCRdb copy is restricted to in-frame clones and leaves out a portion. The sample shows roughly 770,000 clones, 90% to 98% of them seen only once. CD45RO-negative, CCR7-positively selected cells formed the naive CD8 fraction, excluding terminally differentiated effector memory CD45RA+ cells. What was sequenced was naive CD8+ T cells sorted from blood. These receptors were taken from a man aged 25 to 40 in good health.

This chain connects TRBV2 to TRBJ2-1; D is undetermined. CDR1 SNHLY and CDR2 FYNNEI come from the germline V gene. V lost 3 bases and J 7 bases, leaving 22 bases between the germline ends. The CDR3 spans 17 residues. The CDR3 spells CASSEGVSRVGDNEQFF. The CDR3, as DNA: TGTGCCAGCAGTGAGGGTGTGTCAAGAGTTGGGGATAATGAGCAGTTCTTC. The entire variable domain, with the rest obtained from reference TRBV2 and TRBJ2-1, is as follows: EPEVTQTPSHQVTQMGQEVILRCVPISNHLYFYWYRQILGQKVEFLVSFYNNEISEKSEIFDDQFSVERPDGSNFTLKIRSTKLEDSAMYFCASSEGVSRVGDNEQFFGPGTRLTVL.

The V call is TRBV27, the J call TRBJ1-2, with D unclear. Germline CDR1 MNHEY, CDR2 SMNVEV (reference sequence). The CDR3 is 16 amino acids. Trimming took 5 bases from V and 5 from J, leaving 21 bases between them. This chain's CDR3 is CASSPLRSGIFYGYTF. The CDR3 coding sequence is TGTGCCAGCAGTCCCTTGAGAAGCGGAATCTTTTATGGCTACACCTTC.

In DNA, the CDR3 is TGTGCCAGCAGTGAATCAGCGACGGGACTAGCATACGAGCAGTACTTC. Translated: CASSESATGLAYEQYF. The chain links TRBV6-1 to TRBJ2-7; 9 nucleotides match TRBD2. Trimming cost V 2 bases and J 4 bases; bases outside gene matches: 9. The CDR3 is made up of 16 amino acids. Germline V CDR1 and CDR2: MNHNS, SASEGT.

The gene calls are TRBV27 and TRBJ2-7; no clear D. Germline V lookup: CDR1 MNHEY, CDR2 SMNVEV (reference sequence). The CDR3 has 13 residues. Trimming stripped 5 bases from V and 3 bases from J, with 11 bases between. CDR3 in DNA: TGTGCCAGCAGTCTAGGGTACCACTACGAGCAGTACTTC. Translation gives CASSLGYHYEQYF.

The genes are TRBV29-1 and TRBJ1-2; D remains ambiguous. This CDR3 spans 13 amino acids. The V end was cut by 5 bases, the J end by 5 bases, with 15 bases between. Germline CDR1 and CDR2: SQVTM and ANQGSEA. This chain's CDR3 is CSVPWEGNYGYTF. CDR3 coding DNA: TGCAGCGTTCCCTGGGAGGGTAATTATGGCTACACCTTC. The full variable domain, rest sourced from reference TRBV29-1 and TRBJ1-2, is SAVISQKPSRDICQRGTSLTIQCQVDSQVTMMFWYRQQPGQSLTLIATANQGSEATYESGFVIDKFPISRPNLTFSTLTVSNMSPEDSSIYLCSVPWEGNYGYTFGSGTRLTVV.

CDR3 sequence: CASSQGLAGGNEQFF. The CDR3, as DNA: TGTGCCAGCAGCCAGGGGCTAGCGGGAGGCAATGAGCAGTTCTTC. The genes are TRBV14 and TRBJ2-1, with TRBD2 matching 11 bases. Germline V lookup: CDR1 SGHDN, CDR2 FVKESK. This CDR3 has 15 residues. V gave up 3 bases and J gave up 6 bases; unmatched junction bases: 4.